These T cell receptor beta chains were read from a single sample in a study of blood T cell repertoires in COVID-19. Data came from immunoSEQ multiplex PCR; TCRdb stores just in-frame clones and leaves some out. Among about 150,000 clones listed, 80% to 90% were seen once. What was sequenced was peripheral blood. Receptor source: a woman aged 60-75 years with COVID-19, enrolled during active disease. Both conserved end residues are part of each CDR3. D genes are given only for firm matches. Not every row has a clone size; where given, it reads once, few, many or a size class.

V,J,D,size,length,DNA,CDR3
TRBV11-3,TRBJ2-7,TRBD2,-,13,TGTGCCAGCAGCCTGGGGGGGACCTACGAGCAGTACTTC,CASSLGGTYEQYF
TRBV5-6,TRBJ1-5,TRBD1,-,17,TGTGCCAGCAGCCCACGGGGACAGGGAGGCCACAATCAGCCCCAGCATTTT,CASSPRGQGGHNQPQHF
TRBV7-2,TRBJ1-2,TRBD1,-,15,TGTGCCAGCACACCGGGACAGGGGGCAGGGTATGGCTACACCTTC,CASTPGQGAGYGYTF
TRBV18,TRBJ2-2,-,few,15,TGTGCCAGCTCACCACGTGTAGTATCCACCGGGGAGCTGTTTTTT,CASSPRVVSTGELFF
TRBV4-2,TRBJ2-7,TRBD1,-,16,TGTGCCAGCAGCCAAGATGTGAGACAGGGCCAGTACGAGCAGTACTTC,CASSQDVRQGQYEQYF
TRBV5-1,TRBJ2-5,-,-,16,TGCGCCAGCAGCTTAAAGACTCGGGCGGGGCAAGAGACCCAGTACTTC,CASSLKTRAGQETQYF
TRBV5-1,TRBJ2-7,-,-,13,TGCGCCAGCAGCTTGAATATAGGCGGTGAGCAGTACTTC,CASSLNIGGEQYF
TRBV29-1,TRBJ1-2,TRBD1,-,13,TGCAGCGTTCGCCCCGGACAGGGCTATGGCTACACCTTC,CSVRPGQGYGYTF
TRBV5-8,TRBJ2-5,TRBD2,-,17,TGTGCCAGCAGCTCGGGACTAGCGGGGACCCTGTTGGAGACCCAGTACTTC,CASSSGLAGTLLETQYF
TRBV27,TRBJ2-7,-,-,14,TGTGCCAGCAGTCTTGGGACACCCGCCTACGAGCAGTACTTC,CASSLGTPAYEQYF
TRBV5-8,TRBJ1-5,-,few,15,TGTGCCAGCAGCTTGGGGATTTCAGGGAGGCAGCCCCAGCATTTT,CASSLGISGRQPQHF
TRBV19,TRBJ2-7,-,-,15,TGTGCCAGTAGTATAGATCTAGGTAGCCACTACGAGCAGTACTTC,CASSIDLGSHYEQYF
TRBV12-5,TRBJ1-1,-,-,16,TGTGCTAGTGGTTTGGTGGGCAGGGCCCAGAACACTGAAGCTTTCTTT,CASGLVGRAQNTEAFF
TRBV6-2/TRBV6-3,TRBJ1-5,TRBD1,-,16,TGTGCCAGCAGTCGCCACGGGACAGGGGAGGTTCAGCCCCAGCATTTT,CASSRHGTGEVQPQHF
TRBV20-1,TRBJ2-7,-,once,11,TGCAGTGCTATTTATTCCTACGAGCAGTACTTC,CSAIYSYEQYF
TRBV5-1,TRBJ1-4,-,-,15,TGCGCCAGCAGCTTAGGGGGGGCCGGTAATGAAAAACTGTTTTTT,CASSLGGAGNEKLFF
TRBV4-3,TRBJ1-4,TRBD1,-,15,TGCGCCAGCAGCCAACCGGGACAGAAAGATGAAAAACTGTTTTTT,CASSQPGQKDEKLFF
TRBV12-3/TRBV12-4,TRBJ1-4,-,-,13,TGTGCCAGCAGCCCCGGACAGCGGGAAAAACTGTTTTTT,CASSPGQREKLFF
TRBV5-1,TRBJ1-4,-,-,15,TGCGCCAGCAGCTTCCGACAGCCCGGGGGTGAAAAACTGTTTTTT,CASSFRQPGGEKLFF